This paragraph covers one T cell receptor beta chain sequence. Its specificity is not known. This entry comes from a study of shared clonotypes between healthy human individuals. Broader study findings: Non-shared clonotypes were found to have lower generation probabilities than the clonotypes that were shared by all four of the sorted-subset donors. The sole specimen, blood, was sampled, and tissue repertoires likely differ.

Adult Caucasians living in Nashville, Tennessee made up all of the donors. This CDR3 is built from 16 residues. When replicate PCRs were run on sorted subsets, they used 200 ng DNA, around 33,000 T cell genomes. Generated by immunoSEQ multiplex PCR, the TCRdb table keeps only in-frame clones and is missing some. The data contain about 2.3 million clones, just over 90% of them seen just once; the ten biggest clones take up about 0.39%. Material: naive CD4+ T cells from PBMCs. The subset was: CD45RA+ positively selected. This sequence joins TRBV21-1 and TRBJ1-3; the table's D gene call, TRBD1, was not cross checked with the DNA. TRBV21-1 is a documented pseudogene. The TCR was taken from a man aged 18 to 30 in good health. Some clones in this sample may be carry-over from other donors' samples. The CDR3 here is CASSKGDTLTGNTIYF. As DNA, the CDR3 is TGTGCCAGCAGCAAAGGTGACACGTTGACTGGAAACACCATATATTTT.